One sample yielded the 7 T cell receptor beta chains listed below, sequenced in a study of human T cells and chemical hapten exposure. TCRdb re-analysed the RACE reads in MiXCR, keeping a single row per CDR3 protein. The table has approximately 52,000 distinct CDR3 sequences, approximately 9.8% seen once. The time point here: pre-sensitization, week 0. The sample's treatment: therapeutic diphenylcyclopropenone sensitization with weekly scalp DPC. The source was whole blood, collected in connection with sensitization to the hapten diphenylcyclopropenone (DPC). Every receptor here comes from a woman aged 40 to 55 with alopecia areata. Some clones in this sample may be carry-over from other donors' samples.

The table lists this clonotype with many counts. The chain joins TRBV20-1 to TRBJ1-4; D perhaps matches TRBD1 (6 bases). Germline values: CDR1 DFQATT, CDR2 SNEGSKA (reference sequence). V was cut by 0 bases and J by 7 bases, with 15 bases left in between. The CDR3 consists of 15 residues. CDR3 in amino acids: CSARDGGRGGEKLFF. CDR3 DNA sequence: TGCAGTGCTAGAGATGGGGGGCGCGGCGGTGAAAAACTGTTTTTT.

This clonotype was recorded at least ten times. The V and J genes are TRBV14 and TRBJ1-3; unclear D gene. CDR1 and CDR2 from the germline V gene are SGHDN and FVKESK. This CDR3 region has 16 residues. The germline V and J ends were trimmed by 4 bases and 0 bases, with 13 bases remaining between them. The CDR3 DNA follows: TGTGCCAGCAGCCCAGGACGGACCAACTCTGGAAACACCATATATTTT. As protein: CASSPGRTNSGNTIYF.

This clonotype appeared many times. The chain is built from TRBV30 and TRBJ1-1, with D tentatively TRBD1 (5 bases). The length of the CDR3 is 14 residues. Germline-derived CDR1 and CDR2 are GTSNPN and SVGIG (reference sequence). The V end was cut by 3 bases, the J end by 4 bases, with 15 bases between. The chain's CDR3 is CAWSPPGATTEAFF. Here the CDR3 DNA reads TGTGCCTGGAGCCCCCCCGGGGCTACCACTGAAGCTTTCTTT.

This clonotype came up a few times. This chain connects TRBV12-5 to TRBJ2-7; D ambiguous. Germline-derived CDR1 and CDR2 are LGHNT and FRNRAP. CDR3 size: 14 residues. Trimming removed 3 bases from V and 4 bases from J, with 13 bases in between. CDR3 in amino acids: CASGLGRKAYEQYF. For the CDR3, the DNA is TGTGCTAGTGGTTTAGGCAGGAAGGCTTACGAGCAGTACTTC.

This chain links TRBV2 with TRBJ1-4; no definite D call. V dropped 2 bases and J dropped 8 bases, with 6 bases sitting between them. The V gene's germline CDR1 is SNHLY and CDR2 FYNNEI. CDR3 length equals 12 residues. The CDR3 nucleotides read TGTGCCAGCAGTGAACGCCCCGAAAAACTGTTTTTT. It codes for CASSERPEKLFF.

Many counts were recorded for this clonotype. This chain connects TRBV4-1 to TRBJ2-2, with 9 bases fitting TRBD2. The CDR3 runs to 15 residues. After removal of 3 bases from V and 6 bases from J, the junction contained 5 bases not matched to a gene. Per germline, CDR1 MGHRA and CDR2 YSYEKL. CDR3 in amino acids: CASSHPGLAPGELFF. Written as DNA, the CDR3 is TGCGCCAGCAGCCATCCGGGACTAGCCCCCGGGGAGCTGTTTTTT.

This clonotype has a count of ten or more. The chain carries TRBV4-1 and TRBJ1-5, with TRBD1 as a possible D gene (5 bases). Germline V lookup: CDR1 MGHRA, CDR2 YSYEKL. The V gene lost 3 bases and the J gene lost 2 bases, with 11 bases spanning the gap. This CDR3 contains 15 residues. DNA for the CDR3: TGCGCCAGCAGCCAGGGTACAGGCGGCAATCAGCCCCAGCATTTT. Encoded protein: CASSQGTGGNQPQHF.